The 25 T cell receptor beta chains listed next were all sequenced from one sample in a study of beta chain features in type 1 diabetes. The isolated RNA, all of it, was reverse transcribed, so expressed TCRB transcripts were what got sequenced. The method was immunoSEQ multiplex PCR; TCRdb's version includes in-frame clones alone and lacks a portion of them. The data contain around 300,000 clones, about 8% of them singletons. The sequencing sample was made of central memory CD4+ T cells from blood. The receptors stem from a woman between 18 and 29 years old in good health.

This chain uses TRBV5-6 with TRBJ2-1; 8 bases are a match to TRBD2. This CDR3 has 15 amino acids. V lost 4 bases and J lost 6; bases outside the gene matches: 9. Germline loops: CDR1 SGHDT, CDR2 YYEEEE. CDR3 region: CASSENLAGSNEQFF. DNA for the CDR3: TGTGCCAGCAGCGAGAACCTAGCGGGTTCCAATGAGCAGTTCTTC.

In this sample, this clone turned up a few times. CDR3 in amino acids: CASSIGGGTLYEQYF. The CDR3 DNA sequence: TGTGCCAGTAGTATCGGGGGCGGGACATTATACGAGCAGTACTTC. The chain combines TRBV19 with TRBJ2-7, with D perhaps being TRBD1 or TRBD2 (6 bases each). The germline V gene encodes CDR1 LNHDA and CDR2 SQIVND (reference sequence). V shed 3 bases and J shed 4 bases, with 16 bases lying between them. The CDR3 has 15 residues.

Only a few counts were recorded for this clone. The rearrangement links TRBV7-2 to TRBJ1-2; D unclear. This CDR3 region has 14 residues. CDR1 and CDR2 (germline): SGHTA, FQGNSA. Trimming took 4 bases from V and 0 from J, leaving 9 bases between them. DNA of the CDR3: TGTGCCAGCAGCTCAGCCGGCGCTAACTATGGCTACACCTTC. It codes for CASSSAGANYGYTF. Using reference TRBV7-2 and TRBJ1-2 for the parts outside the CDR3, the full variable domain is GAGVSQSPSNKVTEKGKDVELRCDPISGHTALYWYRQSLGQGLEFLIYFQGNSAPDKSGLPSDRFSAERTGGSVSTLTIQRTQQEDSAVYLCASSSAGANYGYTFGSGTRLTVV.

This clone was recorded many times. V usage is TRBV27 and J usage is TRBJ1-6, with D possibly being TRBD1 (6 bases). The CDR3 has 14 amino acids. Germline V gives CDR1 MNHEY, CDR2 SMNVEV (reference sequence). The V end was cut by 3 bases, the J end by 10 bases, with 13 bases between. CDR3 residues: CASSLGGENSPLHF. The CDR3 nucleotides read TGTGCCAGCAGTTTGGGGGGCGAGAACTCACCCCTCCACTTT.

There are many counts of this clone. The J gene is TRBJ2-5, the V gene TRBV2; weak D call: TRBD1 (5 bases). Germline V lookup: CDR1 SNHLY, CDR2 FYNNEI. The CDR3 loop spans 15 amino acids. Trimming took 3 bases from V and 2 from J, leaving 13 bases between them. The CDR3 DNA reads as TGTGCCAGCAGTGAGGTATTTAGGACACAAGAGACCCAGTACTTC. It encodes CASSEVFRTQETQYF.

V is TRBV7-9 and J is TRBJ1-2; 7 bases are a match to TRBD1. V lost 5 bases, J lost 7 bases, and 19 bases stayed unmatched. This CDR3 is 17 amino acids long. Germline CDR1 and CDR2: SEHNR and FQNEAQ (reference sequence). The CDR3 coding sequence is TGTGCCAGCAGCACCGGGACAGTGGGCCAGGGTTTGGGTGGCTACACCTTC. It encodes CASSTGTVGQGLGGYTF.

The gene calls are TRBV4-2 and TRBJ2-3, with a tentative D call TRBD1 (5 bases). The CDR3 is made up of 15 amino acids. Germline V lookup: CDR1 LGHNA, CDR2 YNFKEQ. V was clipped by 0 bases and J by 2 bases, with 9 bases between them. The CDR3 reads CASSQDFRATDTQYF. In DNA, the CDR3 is TGTGCCAGCAGCCAAGATTTCAGGGCCACAGATACGCAGTATTTT.

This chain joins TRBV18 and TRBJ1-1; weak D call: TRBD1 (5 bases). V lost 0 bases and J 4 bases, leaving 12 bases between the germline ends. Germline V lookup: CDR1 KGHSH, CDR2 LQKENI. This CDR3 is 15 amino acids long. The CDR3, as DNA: TGTGCCAGCTCACCACCGTGGCAGGGCTCCACTGAAGCTTTCTTT. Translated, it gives CASSPPWQGSTEAFF.

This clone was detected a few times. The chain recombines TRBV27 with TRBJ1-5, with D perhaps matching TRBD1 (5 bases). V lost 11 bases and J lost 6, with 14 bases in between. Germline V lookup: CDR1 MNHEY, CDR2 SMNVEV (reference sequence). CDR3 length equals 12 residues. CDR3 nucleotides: TGTGCCTCCCAGGGCCTAGGTCAGCCCCAGCATTTT. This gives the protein CASQGLGQPQHF.

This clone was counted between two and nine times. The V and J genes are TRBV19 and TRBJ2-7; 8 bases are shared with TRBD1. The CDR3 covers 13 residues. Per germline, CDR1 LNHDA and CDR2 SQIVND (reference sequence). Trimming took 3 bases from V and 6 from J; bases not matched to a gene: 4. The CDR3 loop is CASSIQDRAEQYF. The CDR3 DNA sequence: TGTGCCAGTAGTATTCAGGACAGGGCCGAGCAGTACTTC.

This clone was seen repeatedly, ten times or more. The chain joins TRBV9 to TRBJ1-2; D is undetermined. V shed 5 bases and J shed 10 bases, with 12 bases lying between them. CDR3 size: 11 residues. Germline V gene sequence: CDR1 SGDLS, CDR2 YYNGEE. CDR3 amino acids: CASRLRSDYTF. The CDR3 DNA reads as TGTGCCAGCAGGCTTAGATCGGACTACACCTTC. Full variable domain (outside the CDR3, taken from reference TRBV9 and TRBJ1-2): DSGVTQTPKHLITATGQRVTLRCSPRSGDLSVYWYQQSLDQGLQFLIQYYNGEERAKGNILERFSAQQFPDLHSELNLSSLELGDSALYFCASRLRSDYTFGSGTRLTVV.

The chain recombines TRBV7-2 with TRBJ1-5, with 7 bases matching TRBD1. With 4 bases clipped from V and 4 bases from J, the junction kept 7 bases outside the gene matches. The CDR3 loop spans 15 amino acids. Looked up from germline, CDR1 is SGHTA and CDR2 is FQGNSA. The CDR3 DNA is TGTGCCAGCAGCTACGCCGGGACAGAGAATCAGCCCCAGCATTTT. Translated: CASSYAGTENQPQHF. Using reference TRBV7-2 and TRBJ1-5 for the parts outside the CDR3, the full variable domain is GAGVSQSPSNKVTEKGKDVELRCDPISGHTALYWYRQSLGQGLEFLIYFQGNSAPDKSGLPSDRFSAERTGGSVSTLTIQRTQQEDSAVYLCASSYAGTENQPQHFGDGTRLSIL.

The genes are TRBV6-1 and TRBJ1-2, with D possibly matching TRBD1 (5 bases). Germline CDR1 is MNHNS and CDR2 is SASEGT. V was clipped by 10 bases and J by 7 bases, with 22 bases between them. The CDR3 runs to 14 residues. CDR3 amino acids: CATKGLLSLAGYTF. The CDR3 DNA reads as TGTGCCACCAAGGGGCTTTTAAGCCTCGCTGGCTACACCTTC.

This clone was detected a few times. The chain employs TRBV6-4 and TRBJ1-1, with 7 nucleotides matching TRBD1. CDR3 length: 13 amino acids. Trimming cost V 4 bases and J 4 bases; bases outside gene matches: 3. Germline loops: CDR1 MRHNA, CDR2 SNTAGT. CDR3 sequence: CASSAGGATEAFF. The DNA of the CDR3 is TGTGCCAGCAGTGCAGGGGGGGCCACTGAAGCTTTCTTT.

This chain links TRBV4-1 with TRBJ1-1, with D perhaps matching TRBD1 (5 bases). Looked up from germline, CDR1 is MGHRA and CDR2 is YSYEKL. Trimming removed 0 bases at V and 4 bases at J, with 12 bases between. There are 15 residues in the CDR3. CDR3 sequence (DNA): TGCGCCAGCAGCCAAGAGCCACACCAGGGCACTGAAGCTTTCTTT. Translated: CASSQEPHQGTEAFF.

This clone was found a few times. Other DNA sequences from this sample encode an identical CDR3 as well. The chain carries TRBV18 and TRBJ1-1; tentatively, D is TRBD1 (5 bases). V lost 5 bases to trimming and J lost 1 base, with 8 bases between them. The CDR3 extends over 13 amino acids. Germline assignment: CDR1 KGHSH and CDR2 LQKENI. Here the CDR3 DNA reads TGTGCCAGCTCAACAGACAGGAACACTGAAGCTTTCTTT. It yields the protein CASSTDRNTEAFF.

The DNA of the CDR3 is TGTGCCAGCAGTTTAAAGGGCTCTGGGGCCAACGTCCTGACTTTC. Translation: CASSLKGSGANVLTF. The chain employs TRBV27 and TRBJ2-6, with no clear D. Trimming cost V 2 bases and J 0 bases, with 5 bases left between them. This CDR3 spans 15 amino acids. Per the germline V gene, CDR1 is MNHEY and CDR2 is SMNVEV (reference sequence).

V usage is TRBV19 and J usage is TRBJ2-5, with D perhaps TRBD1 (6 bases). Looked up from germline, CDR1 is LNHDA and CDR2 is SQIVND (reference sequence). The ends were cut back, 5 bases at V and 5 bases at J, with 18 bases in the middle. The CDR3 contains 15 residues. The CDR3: CASSPYGQLEETQYF. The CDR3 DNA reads TGTGCCAGTAGTCCCTATGGACAGTTAGAGGAGACCCAGTACTTC.

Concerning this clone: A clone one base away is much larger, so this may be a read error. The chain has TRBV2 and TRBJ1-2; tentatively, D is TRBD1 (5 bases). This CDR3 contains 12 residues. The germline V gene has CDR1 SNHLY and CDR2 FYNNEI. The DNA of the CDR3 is TGTGCCAAGCGACAGAGTAACTATGACTACACCTTC. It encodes CAKRQSNYDYTF.

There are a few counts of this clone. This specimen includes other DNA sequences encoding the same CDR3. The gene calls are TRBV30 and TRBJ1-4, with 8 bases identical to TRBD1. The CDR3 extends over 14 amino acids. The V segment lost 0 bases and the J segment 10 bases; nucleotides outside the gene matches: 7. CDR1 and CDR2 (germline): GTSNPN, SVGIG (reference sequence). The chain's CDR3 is CAWSVEGTGGKLFF. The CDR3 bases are TGTGCCTGGAGTGTGGAGGGGACAGGTGGAAAACTGTTTTTT.

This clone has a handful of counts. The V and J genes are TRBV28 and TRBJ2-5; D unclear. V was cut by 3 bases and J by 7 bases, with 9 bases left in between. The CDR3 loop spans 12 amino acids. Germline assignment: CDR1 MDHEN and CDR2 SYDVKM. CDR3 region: CASSFYAGTQYF. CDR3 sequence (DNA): TGTGCCAGCAGTTTCTATGCTGGGACCCAGTACTTC.

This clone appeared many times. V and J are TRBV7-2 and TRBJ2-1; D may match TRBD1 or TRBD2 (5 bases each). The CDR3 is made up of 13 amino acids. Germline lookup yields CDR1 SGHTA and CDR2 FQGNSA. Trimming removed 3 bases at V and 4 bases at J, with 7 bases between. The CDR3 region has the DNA TGTGCCAGCAGCTTCGAGGGGTACAATGAGCAGTTCTTC. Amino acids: CASSFEGYNEQFF. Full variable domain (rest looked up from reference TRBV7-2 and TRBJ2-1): GAGVSQSPSNKVTEKGKDVELRCDPISGHTALYWYRQSLGQGLEFLIYFQGNSAPDKSGLPSDRFSAERTGGSVSTLTIQRTQQEDSAVYLCASSFEGYNEQFFGPGTRLTVL.

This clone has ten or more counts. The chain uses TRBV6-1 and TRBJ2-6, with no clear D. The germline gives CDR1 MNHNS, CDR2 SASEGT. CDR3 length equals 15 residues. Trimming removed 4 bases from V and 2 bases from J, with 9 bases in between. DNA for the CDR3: TGTGCCAGCAGTGTTGGGATAACTGGGGCCAACGTCCTGACTTTC. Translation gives CASSVGITGANVLTF.

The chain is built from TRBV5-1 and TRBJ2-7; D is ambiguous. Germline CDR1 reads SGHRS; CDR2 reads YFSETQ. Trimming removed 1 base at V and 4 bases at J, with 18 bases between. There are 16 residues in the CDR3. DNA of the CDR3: TGCGCCAGCAGCTTGCAGGCCCGTACCGGCTTTTACGAGCAGTACTTC. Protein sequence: CASSLQARTGFYEQYF.

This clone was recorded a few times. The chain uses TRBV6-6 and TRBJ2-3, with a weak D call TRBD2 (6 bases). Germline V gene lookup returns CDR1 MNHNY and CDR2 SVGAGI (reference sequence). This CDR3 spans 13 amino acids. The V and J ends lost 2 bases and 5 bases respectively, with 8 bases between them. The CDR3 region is CASSYLSGDTQYF. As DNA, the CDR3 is TGTGCCAGCAGTTACCTTAGCGGAGATACGCAGTATTTT.